These T cell receptor beta chains were read from a single sample in a study of OX40 agonist ivuxolimab in advanced cancers. Profiled with immunoSEQ multiplex PCR; TCRdb holds only in-frame clones, not every one. This sample carries about 19,000 clones, 85% to 90% of them seen once, and the ten largest clones take roughly 50%. Sequencing was performed on CD4+ or CD8+ T cells sorted from blood, taken in a trial of the OX40 agonist ivuxolimab. The receptors originated from an adult with an advanced solid tumor such as melanoma, head and neck, liver or kidney cancer. The CDR3 runs from the conserved cysteine through the conserved F or W. The D gene is left open where the match is weak. Clone size is not always given. Where it is, it says once, few, many or a class for expanded clones.

TRBJ2-1 TRBV18 - TRBD2 CASSPPTSGTLGEQFF TGTGCCAGCTCACCACCAACTAGCGGCACTTTGGGTGAGCAGTTCTTC
TRBJ2-2 TRBV9 - - CASSVTFLANTGELFF TGTGCCAGCAGCGTAACGTTCCTCGCGAACACCGGGGAGCTGTTTTTT
TRBJ1-2 TRBV21-1 - - CASTRRPSGTQLYDGYTF TGTGCCAGCACCCGACGACCTTCCGGGACCCAACTTTACGATGGCTACACCTTC
TRBJ2-1 TRBV7-6 - TRBD2 CASSLGSGGATDEQFF TGTGCCAGCAGCTTAGGTAGCGGGGGGGCTACGGATGAGCAGTTCTTC
TRBJ2-7 TRBV4-3 - - CASSQGSGSSYEQYF TGCGCCAGCAGCCAAGGGTCAGGAAGCTCCTACGAGCAGTACTTC
TRBJ1-2 TRBV7-9 - TRBD1 CASVGTDTNYGYTF TGTGCCAGCGTCGGGACAGATACTAACTATGGCTACACCTTC
TRBJ1-4 TRBV4-2 - - CASSQDPLTGRRNEKLFF TGTGCCAGCAGCCAGGACCCACTAACAGGGAGACGCAATGAAAAACTGTTTTTT
TRBJ1-5 TRBV19 few - CASPQGGVDQPQHF TGTGCCAGCCCCCAAGGCGGGGTTGATCAGCCCCAGCATTTT
TRBJ1-2 TRBV15 - TRBD1 CATTGGARDYGYTF TGTGCCACTACAGGGGGCGCGAGGGACTATGGCTACACCTTC
TRBJ1-5 TRBV7-6 - TRBD1 CASSNLGGGQPQHF TGTGCCAGCAGCAACCTAGGGGGCGGTCAGCCCCAGCATTTT
TRBJ2-5 TRBV7-9 - TRBD2 CASRPTGGKETQYF TGTGCCAGCAGACCCACGGGAGGGAAGGAGACCCAGTACTTC
TRBJ2-5 TRBV6-5 - - CASSYDPRRETQYF TGTGCCAGCAGTTACGATCCTCGCCGGGAAACCCAGTACTTC
TRBJ1-1 TRBV28 - TRBD1 CASRQGAPSTEAFF TGTGCCAGCAGACAGGGGGCGCCGAGTACTGAAGCTTTCTTT
TRBJ2-5 TRBV14 - TRBD2 CASSQATGGGTQYF TGTGCCAGCAGCCAAGCCACGGGAGGCGGGACCCAGTACTTC
TRBJ2-1 TRBV30 - - CAWSRRSYNEQFF TGTGCCTGGAGTAGGCGGTCATACAATGAGCAGTTCTTC
TRBJ2-3 TRBV29-1 - TRBD2 CSVPWIVASGRPDTQYF TGCAGCGTTCCCTGGATCGTGGCTAGCGGGAGACCCGATACGCAGTATTTT
TRBJ2-7 TRBV15 - TRBD2 CATSGTSGRGEQYF TGTGCCACCAGCGGTACTAGCGGACGCGGAGAGCAGTACTTC
TRBJ2-1 TRBV11-2 - - CASSHRDTVYNEQFF TGTGCCAGCAGCCACCGGGACACGGTTTACAATGAGCAGTTCTTC
TRBJ2-1 TRBV2 - - CASSEGRGPYNEQFF TGTGCCAGCAGTGAAGGTAGGGGACCATACAATGAGCAGTTCTTC
TRBJ2-3 TRBV11-3 - - CASSLGPGSSTDTQYF TGTGCCAGCAGCTTAGGTCCGGGATCTAGCACAGATACGCAGTATTTT
TRBJ2-3 TRBV7-3 - - CASSDRVASTDTQYF TGTGCCAGCAGCGATAGGGTTGCTAGCACAGATACGCAGTATTTT
TRBJ2-7 TRBV28 - - CASSLTGTSYEQYF TGTGCCAGCAGTTTGACCGGGACATCCTACGAGCAGTACTTC
TRBJ2-3 TRBV19 - - CASSNPFSGTDTQYF TGTGCCAGTAGTAACCCCTTCTCGGGCACAGATACGCAGTATTTT
TRBJ2-1 TRBV15 - TRBD1 CATSRLTGDISPEQFF TGTGCCACCAGCAGATTGACAGGGGATATCTCTCCTGAGCAGTTCTTC